This T cell receptor (beta chain) came from a study of post-analysis software for immune sequencing data (dated by TCRdb to between 2014 and 2017). Regarding the complete study: Relapsing-remitting, secondary progressive and progressive-relapsing multiple sclerosis were recorded as disease courses, and subtype annotation was lacking for some patients. Patient repertoires were compared against roughly 11 previously published healthy control repertoires from donors aged roughly 6 to 26 years. A subset of samples was prepared in parallel using single-end sample barcoding, then pooled and co-amplified after Illumina adapter ligation.

The library was built by means of PCR. TCRdb shows the sequencer as Illumina HiSeq 2500. Unique molecular identifiers were incorporated into TCR beta cDNA libraries to reduce PCR and sequencing biases. Every 1 to 10 million input T cells yielded approximately 500,000 cDNA molecules, meaning each molecule approximated one T cell. The same protocol used for the earlier healthy control dataset was applied to prepare and sequence the patient libraries. Samples belonging to the same batch were prepared together, multiplexed and sequenced on a shared HiSeq lane. In the paper's pipeline: Raw barcoded reads were processed with MIGEC, discarding single-read molecular identifier groups before consensus assembly and CDR3 extraction. VDJtools was used for post-analysis of the clonotype tables, and diversity was normalized by down-sampling every dataset to the size of the smallest sample. To correct batch-related cross-sample contamination, repertoire overlap clustering matched CDR3 amino acid sequences but not nucleotide sequences. The public reads were run again by TCRdb, first through fastp at Q25 and then through MiXCR, and only productive beta chains were kept. Every entry covers one CDR3 protein and lists the most common genes and DNA from its rows. The authors' filters were not applied to this entry. The sample has about 760,000 distinct CDR3 sequences on record, approximately 30% of them singletons. The ten largest account for 0.56% of the sample.

General study outcomes and caveats: Significantly lower normalized Chao1 diversity was found in multiple sclerosis patients than in controls, suggesting substantial peripheral T-cell clonal expansion. Strong co-clustering of samples prepared in the same batch was shown by direct clustering with F measure, prompting a batch-effect correction. The multiple sclerosis patient group was slightly younger than the control group. Four to six TRBV segments, including TRBV5-6, TRBV5-1 and TRBV20-1, were significantly more frequent in patients than controls.

The CDR3 sequence holds 12 residues, the cysteine and phenylalanine included. Left in the record is the CDR3 DNA by itself, 36 bases read in frame from the first base. V sheds 4 bases and J sheds 1 base, leaving 2 bases between their ends. CDR1 and CDR2 are drawn from the germline V gene (reference sequence): LGHDT, YNNKEL. As regards this clonotype: The target of this receptor is not known. The input lacks base qualities; no much larger clone sits a single base away.

To demonstrate the VDJtools post-analysis software, TCR beta repertoires were profiled from the peripheral blood of 10 to 15 young patients with multiple sclerosis. The multiple sclerosis patients were children and adolescents between about 6 and 16 years of age. This TCR was recovered from a girl aged 10-17 years with multiple sclerosis. The chain couples TRBV3-1 to TRBJ1-5, with the identity of the D gene unclear. The specimen sequenced was blood. The DNA sequence follows: TGTGCCAGCAGCCCCAGCAATCAGCCCCAGCATTTT. Its amino acids are CASSPSNQPQHF.